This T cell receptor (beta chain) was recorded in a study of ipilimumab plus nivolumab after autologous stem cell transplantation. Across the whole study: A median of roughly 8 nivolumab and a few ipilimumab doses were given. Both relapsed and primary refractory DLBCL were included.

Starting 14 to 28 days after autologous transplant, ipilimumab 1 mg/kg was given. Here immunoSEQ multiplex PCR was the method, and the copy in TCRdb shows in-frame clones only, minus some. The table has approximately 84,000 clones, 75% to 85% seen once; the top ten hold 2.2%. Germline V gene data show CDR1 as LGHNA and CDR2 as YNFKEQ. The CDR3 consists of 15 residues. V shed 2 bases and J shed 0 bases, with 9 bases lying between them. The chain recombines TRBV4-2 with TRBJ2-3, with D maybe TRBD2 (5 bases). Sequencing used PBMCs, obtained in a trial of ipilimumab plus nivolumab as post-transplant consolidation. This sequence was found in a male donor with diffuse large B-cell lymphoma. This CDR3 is CASSQPLGSTDTQYF. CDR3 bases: TGTGCCAGCAGCCAACCACTAGGGAGCACAGATACGCAGTATTTT.